The T cell receptor (beta chain) under discussion was sequenced for a study of T-cell reconstitution after alpha-beta-depleted transplantation in children. Unique molecular identifiers were built into the TCRbeta library. TCRdb reprocessed the PCR reads via MiXCR and lists one record per CDR3 protein. Among 350,000 to 500,000 distinct CDR3 sequences listed, over 40% were seen once. The CDR3 is made up of 15 amino acids. CDR1 is LGHNA and CDR2 is YNFKEQ in the germline V gene. V lost 1 base, J lost 5 bases, and 6 bases stayed unmatched. The rearrangement uses TRBV4-2 and TRBJ2-3; TRBD1 matches 7 bases. This sequence originates from a girl aged 2-9 years with aplastic anemia, due to receive a stem cell transplant. The sample consisted of PBMCs, taken before TCRalphabeta/CD19-depleted stem cell transplant. In DNA form, the CDR3 reads TGTGCCAGCAGCCAAGGAACAGGGGTGGGAGATACGCAGTATTTT. Residues: CASSQGTGVGDTQYF.